The present T cell receptor beta chain was sequenced within a study of cytomegalovirus exposure and HLA in healthy donors. For the study at large: Later, an analysis reported that the 95 to 150 validation repertoires had used the same platform as the approximately 680 first-cohort repertoires.

The CDR3 contains 15 residues. V lost 4 bases and J lost 1, with 11 bases in between. Germline-derived CDR1 and CDR2 are SGHRS and YFSETQ. TCRdb's table, derived via immunoSEQ multiplex PCR, lists solely in-frame clones and lacks some. The sample records approximately 140,000 clones, roughly 88% being singletons. This chain joins TRBV5-1 and TRBJ2-2; D might be TRBD2 (5 bases). The sequence was obtained from a young woman in good health and CMV-seropositive. The sequencing sample was made of PBMCs. CDR3 sequence reads: CASSREGMNTGELFF. The DNA of the CDR3 is TGCGCCAGCAGCCGGGAAGGGATGAACACCGGGGAGCTGTTTTTT.